This T cell receptor beta chain was observed in a study of graft-versus-host responses after intestinal transplantation. Study-level findings and limits: Allografts carried high graft-versus-host to host-versus-graft clonal ratios in patients having graft-donor T cell macrochimerism.

This CDR3 comprises 13 residues. Germline values: CDR1 MNHEY, CDR2 SMNVEV (reference sequence). V lost 5 bases, J lost 10 bases, and 12 bases lay in between. Generated by immunoSEQ multiplex PCR, the TCRdb table keeps only in-frame clones and is missing some. The repertoire holds 90,000 to 150,000 clones, with roughly 95% as singletons. Worth noting for this clone: Its antigen is as yet unknown.

V usage is TRBV27 and J usage is TRBJ1-6, with a weak D call TRBD1 (6 bases). The source of this sequence is a human donor who received an intestinal transplant. Source: unstimulated CD8+ T cells sorted from spleen or lymph node cells, taken before intestinal transplant. The CDR3 region is CASSGTSGSPLHF. The CDR3 bases are TGTGCCAGCAGTGGGACATCTGGCTCACCCCTCCACTTT.